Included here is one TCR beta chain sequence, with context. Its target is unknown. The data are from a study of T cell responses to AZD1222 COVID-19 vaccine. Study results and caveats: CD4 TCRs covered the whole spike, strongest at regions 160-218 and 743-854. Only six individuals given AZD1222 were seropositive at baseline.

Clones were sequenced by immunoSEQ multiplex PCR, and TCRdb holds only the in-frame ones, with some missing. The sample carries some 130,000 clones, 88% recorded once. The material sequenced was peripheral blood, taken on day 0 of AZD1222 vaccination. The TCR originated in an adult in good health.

The CDR3 region has the DNA TGCGCCAGCAGCCAGATACAGGGCGGTGGACGAAATGAAAAACTGTTTTTT. Encoded protein: CASSQIQGGGRNEKLFF. This rearrangement joins TRBV4-3 to TRBJ1-4, with a tentative D call TRBD1 (6 bases). The germline V gene encodes CDR1 LGHNA and CDR2 YSLEER. CDR3 length: 17 residues. Trimming stripped 3 bases from V and 5 bases from J, with 19 bases between.